Below are 5 T cell receptor beta chains sequenced from a single sample in a study of immune cell composition in non-small cell lung cancer. The normal lung sample lay at least 3 cm, and maximally far, from the tumour. The data were produced by immunoSEQ multiplex PCR, yet TCRdb's version contains in-frame clones alone and is incomplete. The profile shows around 15,000 clones, 77% of them singletons. The sample also formed part of further work on CD4 T cells in lung cancer.

The sequenced material came from non-adjacent lung tissue. The receptors stem from a human donor with non-small cell lung cancer.

The chain links TRBV18 to TRBJ2-7, with D perhaps matching TRBD2 (5 bases). V was shortened by 2 bases and J by 3 bases, with 14 bases between the two germline ends. This CDR3 region has 15 residues. Germline V lookup: CDR1 KGHSH, CDR2 LQKENI. Here the CDR3 reads CASSPIRGASYEQYF. The CDR3 nucleotides read TGTGCCAGCTCACCAATCCGGGGAGCGAGCTACGAGCAGTACTTC.

The J gene is TRBJ2-1, the V gene TRBV7-2; D unresolved. The CDR3 runs to 12 residues. Trimming cost V 6 bases and J 9 bases, with 12 bases left between them. CDR1 and CDR2 from the germline V gene are SGHTA and FQGNSA. The CDR3 DNA reads as TGTGCCAGCAGTCCCCGCGAGAGTGAGCAGTTCTTC. Encoded protein: CASSPRESEQFF.

The CDR3 DNA is TGTGCCAGCAAAGCCGGAGCCTACGAGCAGTACTTC. It codes for CASKAGAYEQYF. This chain joins TRBV6-5 and TRBJ2-7; the D is unclear. Germline V CDR1 and CDR2: MNHEY, SVGAGI. The length of the CDR3 is 12 residues. V shed 7 bases and J shed 2 bases, with 9 bases lying between them.

The V call is TRBV30, the J call TRBJ2-7, with a tentative D call TRBD1 (5 bases). Trimming removed 8 bases from V and 3 bases from J, with 11 bases in between. The CDR3 spans 11 residues. The germline V gene encodes CDR1 GTSNPN and CDR2 SVGIG (reference sequence). The CDR3 loop is CAGADLYEQYF. The DNA of the CDR3 is TGTGCCGGGGCCGACCTCTACGAGCAGTACTTC.

In its sample, this clone was seen once. V and J are TRBV19 and TRBJ2-6, with 7 positions matching TRBD1. Trimming at V came to 8 bases and at J to 4 bases, leaving 8 bases not matched to a gene. Per germline, CDR1 LNHDA and CDR2 SQIVND (reference sequence). The CDR3 contains 15 residues. CDR3 nucleotide sequence: TGTGCCAGTTCTAAGGGGGCGTCCGGGGCCAACGTCCTGACTTTC. This sequence encodes CASSKGASGANVLTF.